The 32 T cell receptor beta chains listed next were all sequenced from one sample in a study of technical replicates of blood from several donors. Data came from immunoSEQ multiplex PCR; TCRdb stores just in-frame clones and leaves some out. The table has about 60,000 clones, more than 75% seen once. Sequencing was carried out using PBMCs. The receptors come from a human donor in good health. Some clones in this sample may be carry-over from other donors' samples.

This sequence joins TRBV10-3 and TRBJ1-1, with D perhaps matching TRBD1 (6 bases). CDR1 is ENHRY and CDR2 is SYGVKD in the germline V gene. Trimming removed 5 bases at V and 5 bases at J, with 12 bases between. The length of the CDR3 is 13 residues. The CDR3 DNA reads TGTGCCATCAGTATACAGGGAGATACTGAAGCTTTCTTT. Its translation is CAISIQGDTEAFF.

This rearrangement joins TRBV5-1 to TRBJ2-4, with D perhaps matching TRBD2 (7 bases). The ends were cut back, 0 bases at V and 7 bases at J, with 17 bases in the middle. Germline CDR1 SGHRS, CDR2 YFSETQ. The CDR3 has 16 amino acids. The DNA of the CDR3 is TGCGCCAGCAGCTTGGAGGGGGGGACACAATGGAACATTCAGTACTTC. Translation: CASSLEGGTQWNIQYF.

V gene TRBV6-5 combines with J gene TRBJ1-1; 7 nucleotides align to TRBD1. The CDR3 consists of 14 residues. V lost 6 bases to trimming and J lost 6 bases; unmatched junction nucleotides: 10. Per the germline V gene, CDR1 is MNHEY and CDR2 is SVGAGI. The CDR3 region has the DNA TGTGCCAGCAGGAGACAGGGCCAGAAGGCTGAAGCTTTCTTT. Translation: CASRRQGQKAEAFF.

V is TRBV7-6 and J is TRBJ1-2; 7 bases are a match to TRBD1. The CDR3 sequence is 15 residues long. From germline, CDR1 is SGHVS and CDR2 FNYEAQ. The J segment lost 0 bases and the V segment lost 5 bases, leaving 6 bases of the junction unmatched. CDR3 loop: CASSANRGPNYGYTF. The CDR3 bases are TGTGCCAGCAGCGCAAACAGGGGACCTAACTATGGCTACACCTTC.

The V call is TRBV7-8, the J call TRBJ2-7; 7 bases are a match to TRBD2. CDR1 and CDR2 (germline): SGHVS, FQNEAQ. The CDR3 extends over 15 amino acids. V gave up 5 bases and J gave up 7 bases; unmatched junction bases: 14. Here the CDR3 reads CASSPDNGGAGEQYF. In DNA, the CDR3 is TGTGCCAGCAGCCCAGATAATGGGGGAGCGGGGGAGCAGTACTTC.

The V call is TRBV7-8, the J call TRBJ1-1; the D is unclear. Trimming took off 1 base at V and 4 bases at J, with 7 bases between the two ends. The CDR3 contains 13 residues. CDR1 is SGHVS and CDR2 is FQNEAQ in the germline V gene. The CDR3 DNA is TGTGCCAGCAGCTTAGAGGAGAGCACTGAAGCTTTCTTT. Protein product: CASSLEESTEAFF. Supplemented by reference TRBV7-8 and TRBJ1-1, the full variable domain reads GAGVSQSPRYKVAKRGQDVALRCDPISGHVSLFWYQQALGQGPEFLTYFQNEAQLDKSGLPSDRFFAERPEGSVSTLKIQRTQQEDSAVYLCASSLEESTEAFFGQGTRLTVV.

The chain employs TRBV2 and TRBJ2-7, with 8 bases matching TRBD2. Germline V gene sequence: CDR1 SNHLY, CDR2 FYNNEI. The CDR3 has 14 amino acids. V gave up 3 bases and J gave up 6 bases; unmatched junction bases: 7. CDR3 sequence (DNA): TGTGCCAGCAGTGAGACGGGAGGGCCTGGCGAGCAGTACTTC. Protein sequence: CASSETGGPGEQYF.

CDR3 region: CASSQDLFERGSTYEQYF. The CDR3 nucleotides read TGCGCCAGCAGCCAAGATCTTTTCGAGCGGGGATCAACCTACGAGCAGTACTTC. The gene calls are TRBV4-1 and TRBJ2-7; 7 positions match TRBD2. Germline CDR1 MGHRA, CDR2 YSYEKL. This CDR3 contains 18 residues. Trimming cost V 0 bases and J 2 bases; bases outside gene matches: 13.

The chain joins TRBV4-1 to TRBJ2-7, with a weak D call TRBD2 (6 bases). Germline values: CDR1 MGHRA, CDR2 YSYEKL. There are 19 residues in the CDR3. Deletions cut 0 bases from V and 3 bases from J, with 24 bases between. The CDR3 DNA is TGCGCCAGCAGCCAAGATGTTGGGTGGAGGGTGGGGGGTCTCTACGAGCAGTACTTC. Translating gives CASSQDVGWRVGGLYEQYF.

The chain is built from TRBV5-1 and TRBJ2-3; 8 bases are a match to TRBD2. V dropped 0 bases and J dropped 1; count of bases not matched to a gene: 4. Germline loops: CDR1 SGHRS, CDR2 YFSETQ. CDR3 length equals 16 residues. This chain's CDR3 is CASSLAGAGGTDTQYF. In DNA form, the CDR3 reads TGCGCCAGCAGCTTGGCCGGAGCGGGGGGCACAGATACGCAGTATTTT.

The V gene is TRBV6-1, the J gene TRBJ2-7; possible D gene TRBD1, 6 bases. Germline CDR1 is MNHNS and CDR2 is SASEGT. CDR3 length: 12 amino acids. Deletions cut 7 bases from V and 3 bases from J, with 10 bases between. Here the CDR3 DNA reads TGTGCCAGCACCGGGGACATCTACGAGCAGTACTTC. Protein sequence: CASTGDIYEQYF.

The chain links TRBV2 to TRBJ1-5, with 11 bases fitting TRBD1. V was pared by 4 bases and J by 7 bases, with 3 bases of the junction left unmatched. There are 14 residues in the CDR3. The V gene's germline CDR1 is SNHLY and CDR2 FYNNEI. In DNA, the CDR3 is TGTGCCAGCAGTGGGACAGGGGGCCGGCAGCCCCAGCATTTT. This gives the protein CASSGTGGRQPQHF.

The genes are TRBV19 and TRBJ2-7, with D perhaps TRBD2 (5 bases). The ends were cut back, 3 bases at V and 5 bases at J, with 11 bases in the middle. This CDR3 is built from 13 residues. Germline V CDR1 and CDR2: LNHDA, SQIVND (reference sequence). The CDR3 coding sequence is TGTGCCAGTAGTATCATTTCGGGGAACGAGCAGTACTTC. It translates to CASSIISGNEQYF.

The gene calls are TRBV21-1 and TRBJ1-5. TRBV21-1 is classified as a pseudogene. This CDR3 comprises 14 residues. The CDR3 loop reads CASSNKSSNQPQHF. The CDR3 DNA reads TGTGCCAGCAGCAATAAGAGTAGCAATCAGCCCCAGCATTTT.

For this clone: The sample holds other DNA sequences that translate to the same CDR3. The chain employs TRBV7-9 and TRBJ1-1; TRBD1 might be the D (5 bases). Trimming took off 5 bases at V and 3 bases at J, with 10 bases between the two ends. Germline V gene data show CDR1 as SEHNR and CDR2 as FQNEAQ (reference sequence). The CDR3 sequence is 13 residues long. The CDR3 is CASSPGGYTEAFF. As DNA, the CDR3 is TGTGCCAGCAGCCCCGGGGGGTACACTGAAGCTTTCTTT.

V is TRBV11-3 and J is TRBJ2-1; 12 positions agree with TRBD1. The CDR3 has 16 amino acids. The germline gives CDR1 SGHNT, CDR2 YENEEA. V was pared by 6 bases and J by 7 bases, with 10 bases of the junction left unmatched. The DNA for the CDR3 is TGTGCCAGCAGTTCCCCCGGGACAGGGGGCTTGAATGAGCAGTTCTTC. Translated, it gives CASSSPGTGGLNEQFF. Variable domain in full (rest from reference TRBV11-3 and TRBJ2-1): EAGVVQSPRYKIIEKKQPVAFWCNPISGHNTLYWYLQNLGQGPELLIRYENEEAVDDSQLPKDRFSAERLKGVDSTLKIQPAELGDSAVYLCASSSPGTGGLNEQFFGPGTRLTVL.

This clone came up a few times. This rearrangement joins TRBV6-4 to TRBJ2-3; no firm D call. The V gene's germline CDR1 is MRHNA and CDR2 SNTAGT. Trimming stripped 4 bases from V and 4 bases from J, with 12 bases between. CDR3 length: 14 amino acids. The CDR3 loop is CASSAGEMADTQYF. The CDR3 region has the DNA TGTGCCAGCAGTGCCGGAGAGATGGCAGATACGCAGTATTTT.

A single count supports this clone. V gene TRBV6-5 combines with J gene TRBJ2-7; TRBD1 is a possible D gene (6 bases). Trimming left V 5 bases short and J 3 bases short, with 14 bases between. CDR1 is MNHEY and CDR2 is SVGAGI in the germline V gene. The CDR3 is 14 amino acids. DNA for the CDR3: TGTGCCAGCAGTCCCCAGGGGTCTTACTACGAGCAGTACTTC. It translates to CASSPQGSYYEQYF.

This clone is a singleton in its sample. The rearrangement joins TRBV11-2 to TRBJ2-7; 10 bases align to TRBD1. In germline, CDR1 is SGHAT, CDR2 FQNNGV. Unmatched junction bases numbered 4, after V lost 1 base and J lost 4 bases. The CDR3 sequence is 15 residues long. Here the CDR3 DNA reads TGTGCCAGCAGCTTAGGGGGGACAGGGGAGTACGAGCAGTACTTC. It codes for CASSLGGTGEYEQYF.

V usage is TRBV7-2 and J usage is TRBJ1-1; 8 bases map to TRBD1. The CDR3 has 12 amino acids. Losses at the gene ends were 5 bases for V and 7 bases for J; bases not matched to a gene: 3. Germline values: CDR1 SGHTA, CDR2 FQGNSA. CDR3 region: CASSRTGLEAFF. The DNA of the CDR3 is TGTGCCAGCAGCCGGACAGGGCTTGAAGCTTTCTTT. The full variable domain, rest sourced from reference TRBV7-2 and TRBJ1-1, is GAGVSQSPSNKVTEKGKDVELRCDPISGHTALYWYRQSLGQGLEFLIYFQGNSAPDKSGLPSDRFSAERTGGSVSTLTIQRTQQEDSAVYLCASSRTGLEAFFGQGTRLTVV.

V and J are TRBV7-9 and TRBJ2-2; 10 nucleotides agree with TRBD2. Trimming removed 4 bases from V and 4 bases from J; junction bases left unmatched: 12. The V gene's germline CDR1 is SEHNR and CDR2 FQNEAQ (reference sequence). This CDR3 is built from 18 residues. CDR3 bases: TGTGCCAGCAGCTCACAAATGAGCGGGAGGGCGCTCACCGGGGAGCTGTTTTTT. Protein product: CASSSQMSGRALTGELFF.

The V call is TRBV29-1, the J call TRBJ2-4; D might be TRBD1 (5 bases). CDR3 length: 13 amino acids. CDR1 and CDR2 from the germline V gene are SQVTM and ANQGSEA. Trimming pared 1 base from V and 4 bases from J, leaving 8 bases between. The chain's CDR3 is CSVEGQGKNIQYF. For the CDR3, the DNA is TGCAGCGTTGAAGGGCAGGGTAAAAACATTCAGTACTTC.

The sample holds a few counts of this clone. Here the CDR3 DNA reads TGCGCCAGCAGCTTGCTAATAGCGGGACAGGGAGATACGCAGTATTTT. Its translation: CASSLLIAGQGDTQYF. V usage is TRBV5-1 and J usage is TRBJ2-3; TRBD1 is a possible D gene (9 bases). The CDR3 has 16 amino acids. Germline CDR1 reads SGHRS; CDR2 reads YFSETQ. V lost 1 base and J 5 bases, leaving 17 bases between the germline ends.

The genes are TRBV6-5 and TRBJ2-1, with a tentative D call TRBD1 (6 bases). Germline V gives CDR1 MNHEY, CDR2 SVGAGI. The germline V and J ends were trimmed by 0 bases and 7 bases, with 10 bases remaining between them. The CDR3 is 14 amino acids. In nucleotides, the CDR3 is TGTGCCAGCAGTTACTCCCTAGGGGGTAATGAGCAGTTCTTC. This codes for CASSYSLGGNEQFF.

The gene calls are TRBV4-2 and TRBJ2-2, with 11 bases fitting TRBD2. V lost 4 bases to trimming and J lost 0 bases; unmatched junction nucleotides: 16. Per germline, CDR1 LGHNA and CDR2 YNFKEQ. The CDR3 spans 21 residues. The CDR3 reads CASSPLIAGTSGLPNTGELFF. In nucleotides, the CDR3 is TGTGCCAGCAGCCCTCTCATCGCCGGGACTAGCGGACTTCCGAACACCGGGGAGCTGTTTTTT.

The rearrangement uses TRBV2 and TRBJ2-2, with TRBD1 matching over 7 bases. The CDR3 loop spans 14 amino acids. V trimming: 7 bases; J trimming: 1 base; junction bases outside the gene matches: 3. In germline, CDR1 is SNHLY, CDR2 FYNNEI. The CDR3 here is CASNRDRNTGELFF. As DNA, the CDR3 is TGTGCCAGCAACCGGGACAGGAACACCGGGGAGCTGTTTTTT.

CDR3: CASSLWAGPSNGELFF. The DNA of the CDR3 is TGTGCCAGCAGCTTGTGGGCCGGCCCCTCTAACGGGGAGCTGTTTTTT. This rearrangement joins TRBV5-6 to TRBJ2-2; D uncertain. The CDR3 is 16 amino acids. Germline V gene data show CDR1 as SGHDT and CDR2 as YYEEEE. Between the trimmed V and J ends, which lost 1 base and 7 bases, there was a span of 17 bases.

The chain carries TRBV30 and TRBJ1-2, with unresolved D. Germline CDR1 GTSNPN, CDR2 SVGIG (reference sequence). Trimming shortened V by 0 bases and J by 9 bases, and 8 bases separated the two germline ends. The CDR3 extends over 11 amino acids. The CDR3 DNA reads as TGTGCCTGGAGTGTAGGAGGGAGCTACACCTTC. It codes for CAWSVGGSYTF.

The V gene is TRBV11-2, the J gene TRBJ2-3; tentative D call: TRBD2 (6 bases). Trimming cost V 5 bases and J 8 bases, with 26 bases left between them. The germline V gene has CDR1 SGHAT and CDR2 FQNNGV. This CDR3 contains 17 residues. CDR3 DNA: TGTGCCAGCAGCCCCCCCCGAACAGCGGGTTATTCGGCTACGCAGTATTTT. Protein: CASSPPRTAGYSATQYF.

V gene TRBV7-3 combines with J gene TRBJ2-7, with TRBD1 as a possible D gene (6 bases). CDR1 is SGHTA, CDR2 FQGTGA, per germline. V lost 5 bases to trimming and J lost 0 bases, with 11 bases between them. CDR3 length: 14 amino acids. The CDR3 reads CASSPGHSSYEQYF. Written as DNA, the CDR3 is TGTGCCAGCAGCCCGGGACACAGCTCCTACGAGCAGTACTTC.

This chain uses TRBV6-5 with TRBJ2-2, with TRBD2 matching 10 bases. CDR3 length equals 14 residues. CDR1 is MNHEY, CDR2 SVGAGI, per germline. V shed 6 bases and J 3 bases; nucleotides not matched to a gene: 1. CDR3 region: CASRLAGYTGELFF. The CDR3 coding sequence is TGTGCCAGCAGACTAGCGGGGTACACCGGGGAGCTGTTTTTT.

To note about this clone: The sample carries other DNA sequences with the same CDR3. J is TRBJ2-1 and V is TRBV4-3; the D gene is possibly TRBD2 (5 bases). Germline CDR1 and CDR2: LGHNA and YSLEER. V gave up 0 bases and J gave up 3 bases, with 12 bases separating them. The CDR3 has 16 residues. The CDR3 DNA follows: TGCGCCAGCAGCCAAGAAACGGACTCCTTCTACAATGAGCAGTTCTTC. Protein sequence: CASSQETDSFYNEQFF.